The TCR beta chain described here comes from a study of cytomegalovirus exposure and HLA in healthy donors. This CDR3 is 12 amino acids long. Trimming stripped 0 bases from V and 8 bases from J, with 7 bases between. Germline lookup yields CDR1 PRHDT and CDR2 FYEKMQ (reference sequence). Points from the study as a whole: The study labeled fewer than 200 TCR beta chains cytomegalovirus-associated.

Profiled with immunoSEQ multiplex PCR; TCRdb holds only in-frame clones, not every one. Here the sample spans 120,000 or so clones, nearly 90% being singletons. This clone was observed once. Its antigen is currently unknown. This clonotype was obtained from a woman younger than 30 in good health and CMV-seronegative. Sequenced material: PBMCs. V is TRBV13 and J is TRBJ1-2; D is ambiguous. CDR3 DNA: TGTGCCAGCAGCTTAGGGGCCGCCGGCTACACCTTC. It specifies CASSLGAAGYTF.